These T cell receptor beta chains were read from a single sample in a study of OX40 agonist ivuxolimab in advanced cancers. Here immunoSEQ multiplex PCR was the method, and the copy in TCRdb shows in-frame clones only, minus some. In the table there are some 11,000 clones, 78% of which are singletons. Sequenced here: CD4+ or CD8+ T cells sorted from blood, sampled in a trial of the OX40 agonist ivuxolimab. The receptors derive from an adult with an advanced solid tumor such as melanoma, head and neck, liver or kidney cancer. Each CDR3 is given with its conserved first and last residue. D genes are given only for firm matches. Rows give clone size only sometimes, using once, few, many, or a class for an expanded clone.

cdr3_nt: TGTGCCAGCAGCCCAGCGGGAGTTGGCAATGAGCAGTTCTTC
cdr3_aa: CASSPAGVGNEQFF
d_call: TRBD2
v_call: TRBV7-3
clone_size: -
j_call: TRBJ2-1

cdr3_nt: TGTGCCAGCAGTGAAAGGCAGATTAATTCACCCCTCCACTTT
cdr3_aa: CASSERQINSPLHF
d_call: -
v_call: TRBV2
clone_size: -
j_call: TRBJ1-6

cdr3_nt: TGTGCCAGCAGCGTAAGGCTAGCGGGAGCCTTCACCGGGGAGCTGTTTTTT
cdr3_aa: CASSVRLAGAFTGELFF
d_call: TRBD2
v_call: TRBV9
clone_size: -
j_call: TRBJ2-2

cdr3_nt: TGTGCCTGGACCCAAGGGTGGGGGACAACCTACGGGCAGTACTTC
cdr3_aa: CAWTQGWGTTYGQYF
d_call: -
v_call: TRBV30
clone_size: -
j_call: TRBJ2-7

cdr3_nt: TGTGCCAGCAGCCAGACTAGCAGGGAGGGTTCCGGGGAGCTGTTTTTT
cdr3_aa: CASSQTSREGSGELFF
d_call: -
v_call: TRBV21-1
clone_size: -
j_call: TRBJ2-2

cdr3_nt: TGTGCCAGCAGCCGAACGGGGGCGGGTGAATCGGAAGATACGCAGTATTTT
cdr3_aa: CASSRTGAGESEDTQYF
d_call: -
v_call: TRBV13
clone_size: -
j_call: TRBJ2-3

cdr3_nt: TGTGCCAGCTCACCACCTCGGGGGTCTACCTACGAGCAGTACTTC
cdr3_aa: CASSPPRGSTYEQYF
d_call: -
v_call: TRBV18
clone_size: -
j_call: TRBJ2-7

cdr3_nt: TGCGCCAGCAGCTTGGGACTCGCTAGCACAGATACGCAGTATTTT
cdr3_aa: CASSLGLASTDTQYF
d_call: -
v_call: TRBV5-1
clone_size: -
j_call: TRBJ2-3

cdr3_nt: TGTGCCAGCAGCGCGAACACCGGGGAGCTGTTTTTT
cdr3_aa: CASSANTGELFF
d_call: -
v_call: TRBV9
clone_size: -
j_call: TRBJ2-2

cdr3_nt: TGTGCCAGCAGTTTATACCCGGGGACAGTCCAAGAGACCCAGTACTTC
cdr3_aa: CASSLYPGTVQETQYF
d_call: TRBD1
v_call: TRBV28
clone_size: -
j_call: TRBJ2-5

cdr3_nt: TGTGCCAGCAGCTCATTCAGCGGGAGGGTTGCAGATACGCAGTATTTT
cdr3_aa: CASSSFSGRVADTQYF
d_call: TRBD2
v_call: TRBV13
clone_size: -
j_call: TRBJ2-3

cdr3_nt: TGTGCCAGCAGCTTGAAGACAGGGGGCTTAGCTGGAAACACCATATATTTT
cdr3_aa: CASSLKTGGLAGNTIYF
d_call: TRBD1
v_call: TRBV5-6
clone_size: -
j_call: TRBJ1-3

cdr3_nt: TGTGCCAGCAGCGCGACCTACTACGAGCAGTACTTC
cdr3_aa: CASSATYYEQYF
d_call: -
v_call: TRBV11-1
clone_size: -
j_call: TRBJ2-7

cdr3_nt: TGTGCCAGCAGCTTAGCGGAGGCAGGCTGGGGTAATTCACCCCTCCACTTT
cdr3_aa: CASSLAEAGWGNSPLHF
d_call: -
v_call: TRBV7-9
clone_size: -
j_call: TRBJ1-6

cdr3_nt: TGTGCCAGCAGGCGGGGAGGGGTAGAAGACTATGGCTACACCTTC
cdr3_aa: CASRRGGVEDYGYTF
d_call: -
v_call: TRBV27
clone_size: -
j_call: TRBJ1-2

cdr3_nt: TGTGTCACCAGCACCCCTAGTAGGCAGGGCATCTATGGCTACACCTTC
cdr3_aa: CVTSTPSRQGIYGYTF
d_call: -
v_call: TRBV15
clone_size: -
j_call: TRBJ1-2

cdr3_nt: TGTGCCAGCAGTTTTGGAGGGACTCCTAACACCGGGGAGCTGTTTTTT
cdr3_aa: CASSFGGTPNTGELFF
d_call: -
v_call: TRBV27
clone_size: -
j_call: TRBJ2-2

cdr3_nt: TGTGCCAGTAGCTGGGAGGGGGGCTTCGGTGAGCAGTACTTC
cdr3_aa: CASSWEGGFGEQYF
d_call: -
v_call: TRBV19
clone_size: -
j_call: TRBJ2-7

cdr3_nt: TGTGCCAGCAGGGGGATCGGGGCTTCCTACGAGCAGTACTTC
cdr3_aa: CASRGIGASYEQYF
d_call: -
v_call: TRBV6-5
clone_size: medium-sized
j_call: TRBJ2-7

cdr3_nt: TGTGCCAGCAGCTCGGGACAGGGGTTGAACACTGAAGCTTTCTTT
cdr3_aa: CASSSGQGLNTEAFF
d_call: TRBD1
v_call: TRBV6-5
clone_size: -
j_call: TRBJ1-1

cdr3_nt: TGTGCCAGCAGCCAAGAAGTAGGGAGGGAGACCCAGTACTTC
cdr3_aa: CASSQEVGRETQYF
d_call: -
v_call: TRBV14
clone_size: -
j_call: TRBJ2-5

cdr3_nt: TGTGCCAGCGATCCCGGACCCAGCCTTGCCTACGAGCAGTACTTC
cdr3_aa: CASDPGPSLAYEQYF
d_call: -
v_call: TRBV7-9
clone_size: -
j_call: TRBJ2-7

cdr3_nt: TGCAGCGTCGAGCAGGGAAGAACCGGGGAGCTGTTTTTT
cdr3_aa: CSVEQGRTGELFF
d_call: -
v_call: TRBV29-1
clone_size: -
j_call: TRBJ2-2

cdr3_nt: TGCGCCAGCAGCCAAGTTTCGTGGGAGGGGGCATGGCAAGAGACCCAGTACTTC
cdr3_aa: CASSQVSWEGAWQETQYF
d_call: -
v_call: TRBV4-1
clone_size: -
j_call: TRBJ2-5

cdr3_nt: TGTGCCAGCAGCTTAGAGGGTCAGGTGTATGGCTACACCTTC
cdr3_aa: CASSLEGQVYGYTF
d_call: -
v_call: TRBV13
clone_size: -
j_call: TRBJ1-2

cdr3_nt: TGTGCCACCGGGCCAGCGACGGCCAATGAGCAGTTCTTC
cdr3_aa: CATGPATANEQFF
d_call: -
v_call: TRBV7-9
clone_size: -
j_call: TRBJ2-1

cdr3_nt: TGTGCCAGTAGTTTCGGGACTCCCAAGTCTGAAGCTTTCTTT
cdr3_aa: CASSFGTPKSEAFF
d_call: -
v_call: TRBV19
clone_size: -
j_call: TRBJ1-1

cdr3_nt: TGTGCCAGCAGCGGGTCCGGGACTAGGACAGATACGCAGTATTTT
cdr3_aa: CASSGSGTRTDTQYF
d_call: TRBD2
v_call: TRBV7-6
clone_size: -
j_call: TRBJ2-3

cdr3_nt: TGTGCCAGCACCCACCGACTAGGAAACAATGAGCAGTTCTTC
cdr3_aa: CASTHRLGNNEQFF
d_call: -
v_call: TRBV6-6
clone_size: -
j_call: TRBJ2-1

cdr3_nt: TGTGCCAGCAGCTCCGATGGACTAGCGGGGGGGTACGAGCAGTACTTC
cdr3_aa: CASSSDGLAGGYEQYF
d_call: TRBD2
v_call: TRBV7-6
clone_size: -
j_call: TRBJ2-7

cdr3_nt: TGTGCCAGCAGTGACTCGAAACAGAACACCGGGGAGCTGTTTTTT
cdr3_aa: CASSDSKQNTGELFF
d_call: -
v_call: TRBV6-4
clone_size: few
j_call: TRBJ2-2